The clone carrying this T cell receptor beta chain showed up just once. V dropped 2 bases and J dropped 4; count of bases not matched to a gene: 5. The CDR3 extends over 15 amino acids. Germline CDR1 and CDR2: WNHNN and SYGVQD (reference sequence). This record belongs to a study of radiotherapy plus CTLA-4 blockade in lung cancer. Produced via immunoSEQ multiplex PCR; TCRdb's table is partial and in-frame only. The repertoire includes about 68,000 clones, around 80% of them detected once, and roughly 10% sits in the top ten. The receptor was isolated from a human donor with non-small cell lung cancer who had a complete response to radiotherapy plus ipilimumab. The chain links TRBV10-1 to TRBJ2-1, with 7 bases aligning to TRBD2. Sequencing used peripheral blood, obtained from a patient treated with radiotherapy plus ipilimumab. The CDR3 nucleotides are TGCGCCAGCAGTGAGCGGGAGGCGGTTTACAATGAGCAGTTCTTC. This gives the protein CASSEREAVYNEQFF.